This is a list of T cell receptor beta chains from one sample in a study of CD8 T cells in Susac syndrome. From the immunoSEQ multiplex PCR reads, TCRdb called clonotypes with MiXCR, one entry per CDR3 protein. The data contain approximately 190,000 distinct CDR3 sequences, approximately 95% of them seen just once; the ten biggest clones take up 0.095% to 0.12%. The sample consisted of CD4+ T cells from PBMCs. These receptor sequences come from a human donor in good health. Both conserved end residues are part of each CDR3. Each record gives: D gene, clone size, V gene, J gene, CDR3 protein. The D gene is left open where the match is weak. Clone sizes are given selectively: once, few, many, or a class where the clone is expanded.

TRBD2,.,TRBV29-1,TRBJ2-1,CSVASGASYNEQFF
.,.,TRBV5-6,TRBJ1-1,CASSSGRTEAFF
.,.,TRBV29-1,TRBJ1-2,CSVGQVHGYTF
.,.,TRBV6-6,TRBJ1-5,CASSYLHLNQPQHF
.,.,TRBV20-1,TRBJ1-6,CSARPGGSPLHF
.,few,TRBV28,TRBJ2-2,CASSLGRTGELFF
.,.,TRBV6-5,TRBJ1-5,CASSTQGLNQPQHF
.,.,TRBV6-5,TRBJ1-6,CASSYNRGGDSPLHF
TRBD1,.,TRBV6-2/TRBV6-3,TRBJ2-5,CASSPRTGEETQYF
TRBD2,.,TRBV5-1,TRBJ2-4,CASSWTSGGAKNIQYF
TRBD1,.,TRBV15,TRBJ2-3,CATKTGTGGLDTQYF
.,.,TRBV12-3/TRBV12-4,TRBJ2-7,CASRMDSLYEQYF
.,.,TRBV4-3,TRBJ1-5,CASSQEPNQPQHF
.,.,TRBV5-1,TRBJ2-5,CASSSPQETQYF
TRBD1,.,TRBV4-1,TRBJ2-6,CASSLQGAGANVLTF
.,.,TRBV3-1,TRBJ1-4,CASSRGNEKLFF
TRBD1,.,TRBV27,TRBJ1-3,CASSRTGYGNTIYF
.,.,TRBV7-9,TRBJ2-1,CASSLVGGADNEQFF
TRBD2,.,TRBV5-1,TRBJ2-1,CASSLASSGGPNEQFF
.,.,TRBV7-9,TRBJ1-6,CASSLVEWGEDSPLHF
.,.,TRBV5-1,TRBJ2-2,CASSLAGTTGELFF
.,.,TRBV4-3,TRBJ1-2,CASSQAPGRGKSYGYTF
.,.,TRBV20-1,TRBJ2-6,CSASYQGGANVLTF
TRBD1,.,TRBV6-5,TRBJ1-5,CASSAQGASNQPQHF
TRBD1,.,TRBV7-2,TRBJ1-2,CASSLVGTADGYTF
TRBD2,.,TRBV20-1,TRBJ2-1,CSARVLGGWNNEQFF
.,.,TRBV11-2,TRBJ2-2,CASTKRAGTGELFF
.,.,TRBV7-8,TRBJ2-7,CASSFRTGIYEQYF
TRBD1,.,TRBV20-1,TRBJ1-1,CSAEQGTYTEAFF
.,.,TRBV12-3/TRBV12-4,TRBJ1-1,CASSLGHSKNTEAFF
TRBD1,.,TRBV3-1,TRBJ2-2,CASSPGQGTNTGELFF
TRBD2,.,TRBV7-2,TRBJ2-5,CASSLSGLAGKETQYF
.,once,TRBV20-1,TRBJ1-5,CSARYSYNQPQHF
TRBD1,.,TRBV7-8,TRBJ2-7,CASSPRPGQYNEQYF
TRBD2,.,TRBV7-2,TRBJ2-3,CASSPDLSGGFTDTQYF
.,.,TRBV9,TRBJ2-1,CASSVGSVGNEQFF
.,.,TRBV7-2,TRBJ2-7,CASSLPGPSSYEQYF
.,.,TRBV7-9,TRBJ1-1,CASSIDMNTEAFF
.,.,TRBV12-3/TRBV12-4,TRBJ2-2,CASSMNSPTGELFF
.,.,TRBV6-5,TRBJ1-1,CASGGSGMNTEAFF
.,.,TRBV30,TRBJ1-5,CAWSAIGGNQPQHF
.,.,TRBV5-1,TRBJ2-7,CASSLWLSYEQYF
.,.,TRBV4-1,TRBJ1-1,CASSQGGRSNTEAFF
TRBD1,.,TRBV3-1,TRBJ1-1,CASSQEILGQGNTEAFF